Shown below are 17 T cell receptor beta chains from a single sample sequenced in a study of blood T cell repertoires in COVID-19. The protocol was immunoSEQ multiplex PCR, while the TCRdb copy is restricted to in-frame clones and leaves out a portion. The sample consists of 300,000 to 350,000 clones, around 90% of them appearing once. The specimen was PBMCs or T cells enriched from blood (not recorded which). All receptors come from a woman aged 18-30 years with acute COVID-19.

J is TRBJ2-2 and V is TRBV19; TRBD1 matches 8 bases. The CDR3 runs 15 residues. V shed 7 bases and J 4 bases; nucleotides not matched to a gene: 8. CDR1 and CDR2 from the germline V gene are LNHDA and SQIVND (reference sequence). The CDR3 protein is CASTRDRGGTGELFF. The CDR3 DNA sequence: TGTGCCAGTACACGAGACAGGGGTGGCACCGGGGAGCTGTTTTTT.

This clone was seen once. This chain uses TRBV9 with TRBJ2-1, with D possibly matching TRBD2 (6 bases). The CDR3 has 16 amino acids. Per the germline V gene, CDR1 is SGDLS and CDR2 is YYNGEE. V lost 4 bases and J lost 0, with 14 bases in between. As DNA, the CDR3 is TGTGCCAGCAGCCCCTTTATTAGCGGCTCCTACAATGAGCAGTTCTTC. It encodes CASSPFISGSYNEQFF. The full variable domain, rest sourced from reference TRBV9 and TRBJ2-1, is DSGVTQTPKHLITATGQRVTLRCSPRSGDLSVYWYQQSLDQGLQFLIQYYNGEERAKGNILERFSAQQFPDLHSELNLSSLELGDSALYFCASSPFISGSYNEQFFGPGTRLTVL.

This chain links TRBV12-3 or TRBV12-4 with TRBJ1-1; D is unclear. The CDR3 is made up of 13 amino acids. The V end lost 2 bases, the J end lost 7 bases, and 11 bases lay between the germline ends. The CDR3, as DNA: TGTGCCAGCAGTTTACGAGTTATGAGTGAAGCTTTCTTT. Residues: CASSLRVMSEAFF.

The chain combines TRBV19 with TRBJ2-1; TRBD2 might be the D (5 bases). V was clipped by 8 bases and J by 0 bases, with 14 bases between them. This CDR3 has 15 residues. The germline V gene encodes CDR1 LNHDA and CDR2 SQIVND (reference sequence). The CDR3 loop reads CASVGGSSSYNEQFF. The CDR3 region has the DNA TGTGCCAGTGTTGGCGGGTCAAGCTCCTACAATGAGCAGTTCTTC.

The rearrangement uses TRBV19 and TRBJ1-3; D might be TRBD1 (5 bases). Germline-derived CDR1 and CDR2 are LNHDA and SQIVND (reference sequence). V lost 8 bases, J lost 0 bases, and 8 bases lay in between. The CDR3 runs 13 residues. The CDR3: CASGGISGNTIYF. The CDR3 DNA reads as TGTGCCAGTGGGGGGATCTCTGGAAACACCATATATTTT.

The V and J genes are TRBV18 and TRBJ2-1; TRBD1 is a possible D gene (5 bases). The V gene's germline CDR1 is KGHSH and CDR2 LQKENI. V lost 2 bases to trimming and J lost 0 bases, with 8 bases between them. The CDR3 runs to 15 residues. The CDR3 loop reads CASSPGASSYNEQFF. The DNA of the CDR3 is TGTGCCAGCTCACCAGGGGCTAGCTCCTACAATGAGCAGTTCTTC.

Written as DNA, the CDR3 is TGTGCCAGCAGTCTCCGGGACTCCCCCACCGGGGAGCTGTTTTTT. Protein: CASSLRDSPTGELFF. V usage is TRBV2 and J usage is TRBJ2-2; maybe TRBD2 (6 bases). Trimming left V 5 bases short and J 4 bases short, with 14 bases between. CDR1 and CDR2 from the germline V gene are SNHLY and FYNNEI. The CDR3 consists of 15 residues.

This clone was detected once. The rearrangement joins TRBV6-5 to TRBJ1-5; D gene unclear. Germline assignment: CDR1 MNHEY and CDR2 SVGAGI. V was pared by 7 bases and J by 1 base, with 11 bases between. The length of the CDR3 is 14 residues. CDR3 amino acids: CASTGESSNQPQHF. Written as DNA, the CDR3 is TGTGCCAGCACCGGGGAGAGCAGCAATCAGCCCCAGCATTTT.

The chain links TRBV28 to TRBJ2-3; perhaps TRBD1 as D (5 bases). Germline assignment: CDR1 MDHEN and CDR2 SYDVKM. The CDR3 totals 15 residues. V lost 2 bases to trimming and J lost 1 base, with 10 bases between them. For the CDR3, the DNA is TGTGCCAGCAGTTTAATCCAGGGCGGCACAGATACGCAGTATTTT. Translating gives CASSLIQGGTDTQYF.

The chain uses TRBV19 and TRBJ1-2; D is possibly TRBD1 (6 bases). With 8 bases removed from V and 7 bases from J, the gap between germline ends came to 17 bases. CDR1 is LNHDA and CDR2 is SQIVND in the germline V gene (reference sequence). This CDR3 has 13 amino acids. Here the CDR3 reads CASRIWGRGGYTF. Here the CDR3 DNA reads TGTGCCAGTCGAATATGGGGGCGAGGTGGCTACACCTTC.

The chain is built from TRBV28 and TRBJ2-7; the D gene is possibly TRBD2 (5 bases). V was shortened by 6 bases and J by 0 bases, with 12 bases between the two germline ends. CDR3 length: 14 residues. The germline gives CDR1 MDHEN, CDR2 SYDVKM. The CDR3, as DNA: TGTGCCAGCAGCTCCGACTATGGCTCCTACGAGCAGTACTTC. Translating gives CASSSDYGSYEQYF.

This clone was seen a few times. This rearrangement joins TRBV28 to TRBJ2-2; the match to TRBD1 covers 9 bases. Germline CDR1 and CDR2: MDHEN and SYDVKM. This CDR3 comprises 15 residues. J lost 5 bases, V lost 6 bases, and 7 bases had no gene match. The CDR3 DNA reads TGTGCCAGCAGCCTGACCGGGACAGGGACCGGGGAGCTGTTTTTT. Translated, it gives CASSLTGTGTGELFF.

The gene calls are TRBV4-1 and TRBJ2-2; D call uncertain. This CDR3 contains 16 residues. V was cut by 4 bases and J by 1 base, with 13 bases left in between. Germline values: CDR1 MGHRA, CDR2 YSYEKL. This CDR3 reads CASSPDETLNTGELFF. In DNA form, the CDR3 reads TGCGCCAGCAGCCCTGACGAGACATTGAACACCGGGGAGCTGTTTTTT.

This chain uses TRBV7-9 with TRBJ1-2, with D unresolved. The CDR3 is 14 amino acids. V was pared by 2 bases and J by 3 bases, with 10 bases between. Germline CDR1 SEHNR, CDR2 FQNEAQ (reference sequence). CDR3 nucleotides: TGTGCCAGCAGCTTAATTACAGAAGACTATGGCTACACCTTC. This gives the protein CASSLITEDYGYTF.

The rearrangement joins TRBV12-5 to TRBJ1-5; possible D gene TRBD1, 6 bases. Deletions cut 5 bases from V and 7 bases from J, with 15 bases between. CDR1 and CDR2 (germline): LGHNT, FRNRAP. The CDR3 loop spans 14 amino acids. The CDR3 DNA reads TGTGCTAGTGGTGGGGGGGGGCGGAGGCAGCCCCAGCATTTT. It codes for CASGGGGRRQPQHF.

The V and J genes are TRBV28 and TRBJ2-5, with D hard to call. Germline V CDR1 and CDR2: MDHEN, SYDVKM. This CDR3 region has 12 residues. Between the trimmed V and J ends, which lost 2 bases and 4 bases, there was a span of 5 bases. CDR3 in DNA: TGTGCCAGCAGTTTAGGCTCAGAGACCCAGTACTTC. Translation: CASSLGSETQYF.

The rearrangement uses TRBV10-3 and TRBJ2-7, with D possibly matching TRBD1 (5 bases). Trimming took 5 bases from V and 5 from J, leaving 7 bases between them. This CDR3 comprises 11 residues. From germline, CDR1 is ENHRY and CDR2 SYGVKD. The CDR3 here is CAISQGNEQYF. The DNA of the CDR3 is TGTGCCATCAGTCAGGGAAACGAGCAGTACTTC.